This paragraph reports one TCR beta chain. The antigen is undetermined. The sample is drawn from a study of T cells in localized non-small cell lung cancer. The study's findings and limits: There was higher T cell clonality in uninvolved adjacent lung than in tumor, and it was highest there. Researchers found a median approximately 55 of the top 100 tumor clones in adjacent lung.

V shed 3 bases, J shed 6 bases, and the junction held 14 bases outside the gene matches. The length of the CDR3 is 17 residues. Germline-derived CDR1 and CDR2 are MNHEY and SMNVEV (reference sequence). Only in-frame clones appear in the TCRdb table, and some are missing; sequencing was by immunoSEQ multiplex PCR. The table records tens of thousands of clones, around 90% of them present only once. The chain employs TRBV27 and TRBJ2-3; 8 nucleotides match TRBD2. Sequenced here: peripheral blood, sampled before any cancer treatment. The receptor comes from a woman between 40 and 69 years old with stage I squamous cell lung carcinoma. This CDR3 is CASSFVTGGALGDTQYF. The CDR3 DNA is TGTGCCAGCAGTTTCGTCACCGGGGGGGCCTTAGGTGATACGCAGTATTTT.